This TCR beta chain comes out of a study of OX40 agonist ivuxolimab in advanced cancers. Repertoires were generated with immunoSEQ multiplex PCR, while TCRdb's copy carries only in-frame clones and drops some. The sample records 50,000 to 65,000 clones, about nine tenths being singletons. Deletions cut 0 bases from V and 1 base from J, with 8 bases between. Germline lookup yields CDR1 SGHRS and CDR2 YFSETQ. CDR3 length: 14 residues. This TCR was sampled from an adult with an advanced solid tumor such as melanoma, head and neck, liver or kidney cancer. This specimen consisted of CD4+ or CD8+ T cells sorted from blood, obtained in a trial of the OX40 agonist ivuxolimab. This chain connects TRBV5-1 to TRBJ2-7, with D uncertain. The CDR3 spells CASSLGSQSYEQYF. CDR3 nucleotides: TGCGCCAGCAGCTTGGGATCGCAGTCCTACGAGCAGTACTTC.